The next 19 T cell receptor beta chains were all read from a single sample in a study of siplizumab effects on memory and regulatory T cells. Profiled with immunoSEQ multiplex PCR; TCRdb holds only in-frame clones, not every one. Of tens of thousands of clones in the sample, around 79% are singletons; the top ten hold about 0.4%. The specimen was memory CD4+ T cells sorted from blood. These receptors came from a human donor in good health.

V and J are TRBV5-6 and TRBJ2-3, with TRBD2 as a possible D gene (6 bases). Per germline, CDR1 SGHDT and CDR2 YYEEEE. Trimming removed 1 base from V and 1 base from J, with 7 bases in between. There are 14 residues in the CDR3. CDR3 bases: TGTGCCAGCAGCTTGTGGGGGGGCACAGATACGCAGTATTTT. Translating it yields CASSLWGGTDTQYF.

Concerning this clone itself: The same CDR3 arises from other DNA sequences in this sample as well. The V call is TRBV9, the J call TRBJ2-5, with TRBD2 matching over 9 bases. In germline, CDR1 is SGDLS, CDR2 YYNGEE. The CDR3 is made up of 14 amino acids. J gave up 3 bases and V 2 bases, and 2 bases lay outside the gene matches. The CDR3: CASSVSGGKETQYF. CDR3 DNA sequence: TGTGCCAGCAGCGTGAGCGGGGGGAAAGAGACCCAGTACTTC.

The chain couples TRBV5-1 to TRBJ1-5, with TRBD1 as a possible D gene (6 bases). Germline V lookup: CDR1 SGHRS, CDR2 YFSETQ. This CDR3 has 15 residues. V was trimmed by 0 bases and J by 4 bases, leaving 11 bases between them. CDR3: CASSLDGTKNQPQHF. CDR3 nucleotide sequence: TGCGCCAGCAGCTTGGACGGGACAAAGAATCAGCCCCAGCATTTT.

This clone was seen more than once but under ten times. The chain employs TRBV11-2 and TRBJ2-1, with 8 bases fitting TRBD2. Trimming cost V 5 bases and J 5 bases; bases outside gene matches: 5. The CDR3 consists of 14 residues. Germline assignment: CDR1 SGHAT and CDR2 FQNNGV. CDR3 sequence: CASSLSGGNNEQFF. The CDR3 bases are TGTGCCAGCAGCCTTTCGGGGGGGAACAATGAGCAGTTCTTC. The full variable domain, with the rest looked up from reference TRBV11-2 and TRBJ2-1, is EAGVAQSPRYKIIEKRQSVAFWCNPISGHATLYWYQQILGQGPKLLIQFQNNGVVDDSQLPKDRFSAERLKGVDSTLKIQPAKLEDSAVYLCASSLSGGNNEQFFGPGTRLTVL.

The chain couples TRBV4-1 to TRBJ2-1; 8 bases match TRBD2. CDR1 is MGHRA, CDR2 YSYEKL, per germline. The CDR3 totals 14 residues. J gave up 5 bases and V 7 bases, and 7 bases lay outside the gene matches. This chain's CDR3 is CASTIGGADNEQFF. The CDR3 DNA reads as TGCGCCAGCACCATCGGGGGGGCCGACAATGAGCAGTTCTTC.

This chain uses TRBV19 with TRBJ1-5; no firm D call. Trimming took off 4 bases at V and 3 bases at J, with 16 bases between the two ends. The length of the CDR3 is 16 residues. Germline CDR1 reads LNHDA; CDR2 reads SQIVND (reference sequence). The DNA of the CDR3 is TGTGCCAGTAGTACCGCCGGGTCCCCTCCCAATCAGCCCCAGCATTTT. Translation gives CASSTAGSPPNQPQHF.

This clone has more than one count but fewer than ten. J is TRBJ2-1 and V is TRBV18; D is uncertain. V lost 3 bases and J 6 bases, leaving 15 bases between the germline ends. The CDR3 totals 15 residues. The germline CDR1 and CDR2 sequences are KGHSH and LQKENI. CDR3 DNA: TGTGCCAGCTCACCGATCCCGGGCTCCGTCAATGAGCAGTTCTTC. This codes for CASSPIPGSVNEQFF.

The table lists this clone with a count of one. The chain uses TRBV7-2 and TRBJ2-5, with D perhaps TRBD1 or TRBD2 (5 bases each). This CDR3 contains 16 residues. V was clipped by 2 bases and J by 6 bases, with 19 bases between them. Germline V gives CDR1 SGHTA, CDR2 FQGNSA. CDR3 region: CASSLKLEGPRKTQYF. As DNA, the CDR3 is TGTGCCAGCAGCTTAAAGTTAGAGGGACCGAGGAAGACCCAGTACTTC.

V usage is TRBV28 and J usage is TRBJ2-7; 7 bases match TRBD1. In germline, CDR1 is MDHEN, CDR2 SYDVKM. V shed 5 bases and J 6 bases; nucleotides not matched to a gene: 10. The CDR3 consists of 14 residues. The CDR3 region has the DNA TGTGCCAGCAGTCTCGACAGGGTGAGCAGCGAGCAGTACTTC. This encodes CASSLDRVSSEQYF.

The chain combines TRBV28 with TRBJ2-7, with D perhaps matching TRBD1 or TRBD2 (5 bases each). Germline lookup yields CDR1 MDHEN and CDR2 SYDVKM. V was clipped by 1 base and J by 6 bases, with 16 bases between them. CDR3 length equals 15 residues. CDR3 in DNA: TGTGCCAGCAGTTTATCCGGGGCTACGGGCGTCGAGCAGTACTTC. Amino acid sequence: CASSLSGATGVEQYF.

The chain carries TRBV30 and TRBJ2-5; 12 bases align to TRBD2. This CDR3 is 14 amino acids long. The V and J ends lost 2 bases and 5 bases, in that order; junction bases with no gene match: 3. Germline CDR1 is GTSNPN and CDR2 is SVGIG (reference sequence). In nucleotides, the CDR3 is TGTGCCTGGAGTCTGGGACTAGCGGGTGAGACCCAGTACTTC. Protein product: CAWSLGLAGETQYF. The full variable domain, rest sourced from reference TRBV30 and TRBJ2-5, is SQTIHQWPATLVQPVGSPLSLECTVEGTSNPNLYWYRQAAGRGLQLLFYSVGIGQISSEVPQNLSASRPQDRQFILSSKKLLLSDSGFYLCAWSLGLAGETQYFGPGTRLLVL.

The chain combines TRBV9 with TRBJ2-3, with a possible D match to TRBD2 (6 bases). V was shortened by 0 bases and J by 0 bases, with 11 bases between the two germline ends. Germline assignment: CDR1 SGDLS and CDR2 YYNGEE. This CDR3 has 16 residues. CDR3 nucleotides: TGTGCCAGCAGCGTAGTAGGTGGGGGGAGCACAGATACGCAGTATTTT. Protein: CASSVVGGGSTDTQYF.

V usage is TRBV14 and J usage is TRBJ1-2; TRBD1 might be the D (5 bases). The CDR3 is 16 amino acids. V was shortened by 4 bases and J by 4 bases, with 19 bases between the two germline ends. CDR1 and CDR2 (germline): SGHDN, FVKESK. This CDR3 is CASSPSAGRGFYGYTF. Written as DNA, the CDR3 is TGTGCCAGCAGCCCCTCGGCAGGGAGGGGTTTCTATGGCTACACCTTC.

The V call is TRBV5-1, the J call TRBJ1-6; no clear D. The V end lost 0 bases, the J end lost 7 bases, and 14 bases lay between the germline ends. Germline V gene data show CDR1 as SGHRS and CDR2 as YFSETQ. CDR3 length: 16 residues. The CDR3, as DNA: TGCGCCAGCAGCTTGGAGGTTAACGGTCCCAATTCACCCCTCCACTTT. Translated: CASSLEVNGPNSPLHF.

The CDR3: CATSRDMSGGAEGGYTF. The CDR3 DNA is TGTGCCACCAGCAGAGATATGTCGGGGGGCGCAGAGGGAGGCTACACCTTC. The V call is TRBV15, the J call TRBJ1-2, with D possibly matching TRBD1 (6 bases). The germline V gene has CDR1 LNHNV and CDR2 YYDKDF (reference sequence). This CDR3 contains 17 residues. Trimming removed 0 bases at V and 8 bases at J, with 22 bases between.

This sequence joins TRBV18 and TRBJ2-7, with 8 nucleotides matching TRBD1. The CDR3 loop spans 16 amino acids. From germline, CDR1 is KGHSH and CDR2 LQKENI. The J segment lost 3 bases and the V segment lost 0 bases, leaving 7 bases of the junction unmatched. CDR3 bases: TGTGCCAGCTCACCACCCCGACAGGGGCTAGTCTACGAGCAGTACTTC. This sequence encodes CASSPPRQGLVYEQYF.

This chain joins TRBV6-5 and TRBJ1-2, with 12 positions matching TRBD1. The CDR3 is 13 amino acids. Germline CDR1 is MNHEY and CDR2 is SVGAGI. Losses at the gene ends were 11 bases for V and 6 bases for J; bases not matched to a gene: 7. CDR3 loop: CAASGQGADGYTF. CDR3 bases: TGTGCCGCCTCGGGACAGGGGGCAGATGGCTACACCTTC.

V is TRBV28 and J is TRBJ2-3; D remains ambiguous. Germline V gene lookup returns CDR1 MDHEN and CDR2 SYDVKM. V lost 11 bases and J 0 bases, leaving 12 bases between the germline ends. The CDR3 runs to 13 residues. CDR3 sequence: CAGAQDSTDTQYF. Written as DNA, the CDR3 is TGTGCCGGCGCCCAGGACAGCACAGATACGCAGTATTTT. Together with reference TRBV28 and TRBJ2-3, the CDR3 gives the full variable domain: DVKVTQSSRYLVKRTGEKVFLECVQDMDHENMFWYRQDPGLGLRLIYFSYDVKMKEKGDIPEGYSVSREKKERFSLILESASTNQTSMYLCAGAQDSTDTQYFGPGTRLTVL.

On this clone: This CDR3 is missing its conserved last phenylalanine or tryptophan, likely due to a read error. The V call is TRBV25-1, the J call TRBJ2-3; D is ambiguous. The CDR3 is made up of 12 amino acids. Trimming pared 3 bases from V and 1 base from J, leaving 2 bases between. Germline V gene data show CDR1 as MGHDK and CDR2 as SYGVNS. In nucleotides, the CDR3 is TGTGCCAGCAGTGACCGCACAGATACGCAGTATCTT. This gives the protein CASSDRTDTQYL.